This TCR beta chain was captured in a study of blood T cell repertoires in COVID-19. The length of the CDR3 is 13 residues. CDR1 is SGHTA, CDR2 FQGTGA, per germline. Trimming stripped 4 bases from V and 6 bases from J, with 11 bases between. The protocol was immunoSEQ multiplex PCR, while the TCRdb copy is restricted to in-frame clones and leaves out a portion. The sample includes roughly 100,000 clones, roughly 84% of them seen just once. The source of this sequence is a human donor in a cohort sampled during active COVID-19. The J gene is TRBJ2-3, the V gene TRBV7-3; D is perhaps TRBD1 (6 bases). The sequenced sample consisted of peripheral blood. In DNA form, the CDR3 reads TGTGCCAGCAGCTCAACCCAGGGGGATACGCAGTATTTT. It translates to CASSSTQGDTQYF.